This TCR beta chain was documented in a study of read filtering for tumor transcriptome and immune sequencing. From roughly 400 ng of RNA, a library with molecular barcoded alpha/delta and beta/gamma adaptors was made. Each CDR3 protein gets one entry after TCRdb re-called the reads with MiXCR. The sample consists of 35,000 to 45,000 distinct CDR3 sequences, roughly 15% of them appearing once. Looked up from germline, CDR1 is SQVTM and CDR2 is ANQGSEA. The V and J ends lost 6 bases and 6 bases respectively, with 11 bases between them. The CDR3 length is 11 residues. This clonotype was found many times.

The TCR was taken from a donor at least 40 years old with multiple myeloma. The chain links TRBV29-1 to TRBJ1-1; a weak D match, TRBD1 (6 bases). Source material: a population of CD138-negative cells sorted from bone marrow. The CDR3 region has the DNA TGCAGCGTCCATAAGGGGGCTGAAGCTTTCTTT. Its protein is CSVHKGAEAFF.